The rows below give T cell receptor beta chains drawn from one sample of a study of T-cell memory formation after mild COVID-19. Via MiXCR, TCRdb re-called the 5' RACE reads, giving one row per CDR3 protein. The sample holds approximately 350,000 distinct CDR3 sequences, roughly 13% seen once. Specimen: PBMCs or a T cell subset sorted from them (not recorded which). These receptors were taken from a man aged 18 to 30 who had mild COVID-19 (a few samples of this study predate the infection). Cell type and time point are not known. The CDR3 runs from the conserved cysteine through the conserved F or W. Each record gives: clone size, V gene, CDR3 protein. Only part of the rows carry a size: once, few, many, or a class if the clone is expanded.

clone size: few
V gene: TRBV5-1
CDR3 protein: CASSLVAHEQYF

clone size: many
V gene: TRBV4-3
CDR3 protein: CASSQDLNTGELFF

clone size: NA
V gene: TRBV5-5
CDR3 protein: CASSSWTGFQETQYF

clone size: many
V gene: TRBV9
CDR3 protein: CASSVLNTDTQYF

clone size: few
V gene: TRBV7-2
CDR3 protein: CASSLAQGASGYTF

clone size: few
V gene: TRBV5-1
CDR3 protein: CASSAQGSGKGNTIYF

clone size: NA
V gene: TRBV10-3
CDR3 protein: CAISESSLSSYNEQFF

clone size: few
V gene: TRBV27
CDR3 protein: CASSHNQGNTEAFF

clone size: NA
V gene: TRBV12-3/TRBV12-4
CDR3 protein: CASSLPGISSTGELFF

clone size: NA
V gene: TRBV7-9
CDR3 protein: CASTDSRSYNSPLHF

clone size: few
V gene: TRBV7-9
CDR3 protein: CASSLAGGREQYF